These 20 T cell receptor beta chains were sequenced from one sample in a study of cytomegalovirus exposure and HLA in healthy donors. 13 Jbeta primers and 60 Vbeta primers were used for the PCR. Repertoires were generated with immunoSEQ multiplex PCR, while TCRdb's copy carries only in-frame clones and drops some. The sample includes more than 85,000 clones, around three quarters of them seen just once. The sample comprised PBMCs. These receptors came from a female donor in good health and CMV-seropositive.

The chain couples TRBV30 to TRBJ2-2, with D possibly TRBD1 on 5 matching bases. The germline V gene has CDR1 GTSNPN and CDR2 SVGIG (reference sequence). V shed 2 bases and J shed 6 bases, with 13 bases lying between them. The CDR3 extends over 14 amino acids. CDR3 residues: CAWSPDLRAGELFF. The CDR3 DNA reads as TGTGCCTGGAGTCCCGACCTCAGGGCCGGGGAGCTGTTTTTT. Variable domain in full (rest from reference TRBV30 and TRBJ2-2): SQTIHQWPATLVQPVGSPLSLECTVEGTSNPNLYWYRQAAGRGLQLLFYSVGIGQISSEVPQNLSASRPQDRQFILSSKKLLLSDSGFYLCAWSPDLRAGELFFGEGSRLTVL.

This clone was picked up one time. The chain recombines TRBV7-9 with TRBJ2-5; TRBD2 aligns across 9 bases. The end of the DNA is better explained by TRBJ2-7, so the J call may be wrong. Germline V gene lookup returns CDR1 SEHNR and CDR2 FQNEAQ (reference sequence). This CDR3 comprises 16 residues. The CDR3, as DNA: TGTGCCAGCAGCTTAGGTAGCGGGGGCGACTCCTACGAGCAGTACTTC. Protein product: CASSLGSGGDSYEQYF.

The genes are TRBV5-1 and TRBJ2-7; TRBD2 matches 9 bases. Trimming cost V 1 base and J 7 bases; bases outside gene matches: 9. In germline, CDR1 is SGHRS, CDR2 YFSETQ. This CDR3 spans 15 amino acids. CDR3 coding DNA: TGCGCCAGCAGCTTGACGGCGGGAGGGCCAGGGGAGCAGTACTTC. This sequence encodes CASSLTAGGPGEQYF.

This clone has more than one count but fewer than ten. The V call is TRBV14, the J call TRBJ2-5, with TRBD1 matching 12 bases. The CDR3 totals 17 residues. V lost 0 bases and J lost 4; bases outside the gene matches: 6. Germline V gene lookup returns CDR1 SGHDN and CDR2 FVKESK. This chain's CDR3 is CASSQEGGQGASETQYF. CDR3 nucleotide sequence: TGTGCCAGCAGCCAAGAGGGGGGACAGGGGGCATCAGAGACCCAGTACTTC.

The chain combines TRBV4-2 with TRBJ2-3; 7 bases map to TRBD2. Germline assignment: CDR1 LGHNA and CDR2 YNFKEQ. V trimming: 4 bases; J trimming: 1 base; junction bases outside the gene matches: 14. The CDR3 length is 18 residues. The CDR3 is CASSLSRSGDLRTDTQYF. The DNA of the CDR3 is TGTGCCAGCAGCCTCAGTCGAAGCGGGGACTTGCGCACAGATACGCAGTATTTT.

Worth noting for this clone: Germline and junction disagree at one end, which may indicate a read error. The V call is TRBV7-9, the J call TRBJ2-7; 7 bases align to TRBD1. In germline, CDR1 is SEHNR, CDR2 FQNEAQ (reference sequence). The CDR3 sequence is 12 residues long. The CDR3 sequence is CSSRQGVYEQYF. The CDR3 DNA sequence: TGTTCCAGCAGGCAGGGGGTATACGAGCAGTACTTC.

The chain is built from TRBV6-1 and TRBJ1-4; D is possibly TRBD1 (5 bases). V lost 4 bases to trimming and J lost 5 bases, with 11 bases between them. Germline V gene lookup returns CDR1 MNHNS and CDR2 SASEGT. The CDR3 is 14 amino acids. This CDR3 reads CASSGRDSNEKLFF. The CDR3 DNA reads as TGTGCCAGCAGTGGCCGGGACTCCAATGAAAAACTGTTTTTT.

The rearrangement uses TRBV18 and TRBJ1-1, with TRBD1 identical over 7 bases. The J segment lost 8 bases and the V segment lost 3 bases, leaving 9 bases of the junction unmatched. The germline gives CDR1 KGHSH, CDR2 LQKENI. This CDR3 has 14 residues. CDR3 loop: CASSPPGQTWEAFF. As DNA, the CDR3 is TGTGCCAGCTCACCTCCGGGACAGACTTGGGAAGCTTTCTTT.

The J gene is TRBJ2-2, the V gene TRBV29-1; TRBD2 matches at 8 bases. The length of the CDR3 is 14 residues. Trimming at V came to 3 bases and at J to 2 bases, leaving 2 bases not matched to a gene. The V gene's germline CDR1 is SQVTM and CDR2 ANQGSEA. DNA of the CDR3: TGCAGCGTTGACCTAGCGGGCAACACCGGGGAGCTGTTTTTT. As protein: CSVDLAGNTGELFF.

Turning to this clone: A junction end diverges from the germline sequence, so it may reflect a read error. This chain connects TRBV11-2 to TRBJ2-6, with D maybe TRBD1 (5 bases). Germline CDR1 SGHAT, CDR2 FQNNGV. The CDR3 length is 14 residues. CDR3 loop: CASSPRSGANGLTF. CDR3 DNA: TGTGCCAGCAGCCCCCGGTCTGGGGCCAACGGCCTGACTTTC.

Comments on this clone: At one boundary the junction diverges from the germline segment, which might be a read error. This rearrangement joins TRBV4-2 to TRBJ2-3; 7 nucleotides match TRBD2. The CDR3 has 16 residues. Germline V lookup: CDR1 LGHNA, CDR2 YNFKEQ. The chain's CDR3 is CASSQGGEGLGDAQYF. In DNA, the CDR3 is TGTGCCAGCAGCCAAGGGGGGGAGGGCCTTGGAGATGCGCAGTATTTT.

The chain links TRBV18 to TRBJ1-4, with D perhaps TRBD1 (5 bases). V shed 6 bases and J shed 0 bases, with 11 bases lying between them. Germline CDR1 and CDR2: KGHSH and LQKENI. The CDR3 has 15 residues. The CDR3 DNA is TGTGCCAGCTCGGACCAGGGTGCAACTAATGAAAAACTGTTTTTT. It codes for CASSDQGATNEKLFF.

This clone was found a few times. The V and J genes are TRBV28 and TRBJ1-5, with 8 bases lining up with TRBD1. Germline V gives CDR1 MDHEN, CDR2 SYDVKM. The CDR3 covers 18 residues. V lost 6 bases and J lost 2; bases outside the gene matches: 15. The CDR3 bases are TGTGCCAGCAGCCTCAGCGCAGGGGGCACTTCGGGCAATCAGCCCCAGCATTTT. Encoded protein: CASSLSAGGTSGNQPQHF.

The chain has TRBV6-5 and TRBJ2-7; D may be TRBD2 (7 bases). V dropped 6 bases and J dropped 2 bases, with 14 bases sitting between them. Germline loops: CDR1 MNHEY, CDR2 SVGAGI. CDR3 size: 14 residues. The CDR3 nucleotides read TGTGCCAGCAGGAGTACAGGGACTACCTACGAGCAGTACTTC. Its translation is CASRSTGTTYEQYF.

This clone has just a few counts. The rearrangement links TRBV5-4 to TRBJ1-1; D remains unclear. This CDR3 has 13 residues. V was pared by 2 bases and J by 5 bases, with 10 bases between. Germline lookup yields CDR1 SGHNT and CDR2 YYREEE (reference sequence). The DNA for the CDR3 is TGTGCCAGCAGCTTCCCGGGTAGGACTGAAGCTTTCTTT. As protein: CASSFPGRTEAFF.

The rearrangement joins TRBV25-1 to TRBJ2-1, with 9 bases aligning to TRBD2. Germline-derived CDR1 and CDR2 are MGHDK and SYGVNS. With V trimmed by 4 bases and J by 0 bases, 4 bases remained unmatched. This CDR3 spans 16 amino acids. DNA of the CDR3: TGTGCCAGCAGTGGAAGCGGGAGGAGCTCCTACAATGAGCAGTTCTTC. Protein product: CASSGSGRSSYNEQFF.

The CDR3 region is CASSSHPGQGINEQFF. DNA of the CDR3: TGTGCCAGCAGCTCACACCCGGGACAGGGGATCAATGAGCAGTTCTTC. The chain links TRBV7-9 to TRBJ2-1; 10 nucleotides agree with TRBD1. The germline V gene has CDR1 SEHNR and CDR2 FQNEAQ (reference sequence). There are 16 residues in the CDR3. The V and J ends lost 4 bases and 6 bases, in that order; junction bases with no gene match: 9.

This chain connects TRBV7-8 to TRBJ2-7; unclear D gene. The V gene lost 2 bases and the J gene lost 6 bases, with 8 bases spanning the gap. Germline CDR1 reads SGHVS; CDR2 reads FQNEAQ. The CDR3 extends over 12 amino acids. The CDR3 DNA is TGTGCCAGCAGCTTAATCTCCCCCGAGCAGTACTTC. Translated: CASSLISPEQYF.

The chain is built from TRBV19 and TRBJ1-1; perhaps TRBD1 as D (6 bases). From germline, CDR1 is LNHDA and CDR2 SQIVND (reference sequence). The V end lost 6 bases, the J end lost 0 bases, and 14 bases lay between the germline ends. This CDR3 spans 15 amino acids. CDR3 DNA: TGTGCCAGTAGCACCATTGACAGGATGAACACTGAAGCTTTCTTT. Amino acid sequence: CASSTIDRMNTEAFF.

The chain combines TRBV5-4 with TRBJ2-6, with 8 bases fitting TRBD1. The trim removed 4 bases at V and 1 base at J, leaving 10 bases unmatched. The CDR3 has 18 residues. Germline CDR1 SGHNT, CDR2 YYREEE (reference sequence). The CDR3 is CASSPRTGSPSGANVLTF. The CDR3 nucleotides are TGTGCCAGCAGCCCGAGGACAGGGTCCCCATCTGGGGCCAACGTCCTGACTTTC.